One sample yielded the 6 T cell receptor beta chains listed below, sequenced in a study of shared clonotypes between healthy human individuals. Produced via immunoSEQ multiplex PCR; TCRdb's table is partial and in-frame only. The table lists 650,000 to 750,000 clones, about two thirds of them singletons. Input material: memory CD4+ T cells sorted from blood. The sample's subset: CD45RA-negative fraction. The receptors come from a woman under 40 in good health.

J is TRBJ2-7 and V is TRBV18; 14 nucleotides match TRBD2. The germline V gene has CDR1 KGHSH and CDR2 LQKENI. The CDR3 covers 17 residues. V shed 3 bases and J 3 bases; nucleotides not matched to a gene: 7. CDR3 loop: CASSPTSGRGKDYEQYF. In nucleotides, the CDR3 is TGTGCCAGCTCACCGACTAGCGGGAGGGGGAAAGACTACGAGCAGTACTTC.

The V gene is TRBV20-1, the J gene TRBJ1-6; unclear D gene. CDR3 length: 11 residues. The germline CDR1 and CDR2 sequences are DFQATT and SNEGSKA (reference sequence). Trimming shortened V by 7 bases and J by 5 bases, and 6 bases separated the two germline ends. The CDR3 region is CSGEDNSPLHF. Written as DNA, the CDR3 is TGCAGTGGGGAGGATAATTCACCCCTCCACTTT.

The chain joins TRBV5-1 to TRBJ1-2, with no clear D. Germline CDR1 reads SGHRS; CDR2 reads YFSETQ. CDR3 length equals 15 residues. Deletions cut 0 bases from V and 5 bases from J, with 14 bases between. CDR3 amino acids: CASSLVFGSVYGYTF. CDR3 in DNA: TGCGCCAGCAGCTTGGTGTTCGGCAGCGTATATGGCTACACCTTC.

The genes are TRBV30 and TRBJ1-2, with D unclear. The V gene lost 2 bases and the J gene lost 2 bases, with 3 bases spanning the gap. The CDR3 has 11 amino acids. From germline, CDR1 is GTSNPN and CDR2 SVGIG (reference sequence). CDR3 nucleotides: TGTGCCTGGAGTCTGAACTATGGCTACACCTTC. It is translated as CAWSLNYGYTF.

This sequence joins TRBV19 and TRBJ1-5; perhaps TRBD1 as D (6 bases). CDR1 is LNHDA and CDR2 is SQIVND in the germline V gene (reference sequence). Trimming left V 6 bases short and J 1 base short, with 13 bases between. The CDR3 totals 15 residues. CDR3 residues: CASRPGHQSNQPQHF. The CDR3 coding sequence is TGTGCCAGTAGGCCGGGACACCAAAGCAATCAGCCCCAGCATTTT.

This clone has just a few counts. The rearrangement links TRBV5-1 to TRBJ2-2; TRBD2 aligns across 10 bases. V lost 0 bases, J lost 0 bases, and 2 bases stayed unmatched. This CDR3 is built from 17 residues. CDR1 is SGHRS, CDR2 YFSETQ, per germline. CDR3 in DNA: TGCGCCAGCAGCTTGGGCCTAGCGGGAGCGAACACCGGGGAGCTGTTTTTT. It translates to CASSLGLAGANTGELFF.